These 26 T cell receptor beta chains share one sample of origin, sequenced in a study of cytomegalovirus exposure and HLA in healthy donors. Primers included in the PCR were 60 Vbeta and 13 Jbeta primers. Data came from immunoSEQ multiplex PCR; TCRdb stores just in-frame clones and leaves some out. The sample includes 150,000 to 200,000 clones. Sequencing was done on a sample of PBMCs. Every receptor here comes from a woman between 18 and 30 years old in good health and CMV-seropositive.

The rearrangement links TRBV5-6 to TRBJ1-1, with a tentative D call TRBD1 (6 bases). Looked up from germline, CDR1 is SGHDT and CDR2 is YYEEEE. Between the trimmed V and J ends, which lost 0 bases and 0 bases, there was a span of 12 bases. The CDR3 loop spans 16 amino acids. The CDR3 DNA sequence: TGTGCCAGCAGCTTGGACACCGGGACAATGAACACTGAAGCTTTCTTT. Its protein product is CASSLDTGTMNTEAFF.

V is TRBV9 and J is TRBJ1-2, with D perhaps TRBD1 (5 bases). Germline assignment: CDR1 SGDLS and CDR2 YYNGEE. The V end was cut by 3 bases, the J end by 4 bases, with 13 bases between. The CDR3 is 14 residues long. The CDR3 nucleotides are TGTGCCAGCAGCGCGATAGGACAAGCCTATGGCTACACCTTC. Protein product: CASSAIGQAYGYTF.

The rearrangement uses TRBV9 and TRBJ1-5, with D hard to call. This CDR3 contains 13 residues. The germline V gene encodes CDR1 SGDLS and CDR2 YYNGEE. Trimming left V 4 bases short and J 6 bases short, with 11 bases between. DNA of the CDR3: TGTGCCAGCAGCCCCACGTTCGGTCAGCCCCAGCATTTT. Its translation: CASSPTFGQPQHF.

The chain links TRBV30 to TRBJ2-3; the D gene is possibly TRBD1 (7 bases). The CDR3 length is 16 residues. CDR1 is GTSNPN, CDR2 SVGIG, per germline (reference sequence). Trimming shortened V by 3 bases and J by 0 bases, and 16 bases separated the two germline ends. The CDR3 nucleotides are TGTGCCTGGAGCAGGGGGGACATCCCTAGCACAGATACGCAGTATTTT. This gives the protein CAWSRGDIPSTDTQYF.

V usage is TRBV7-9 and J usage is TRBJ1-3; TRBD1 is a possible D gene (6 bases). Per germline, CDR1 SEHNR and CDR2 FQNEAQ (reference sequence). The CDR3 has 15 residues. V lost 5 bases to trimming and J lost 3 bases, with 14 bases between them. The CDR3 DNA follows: TGTGCCAGCAGCCCCCAGGGGCAGGTTGGAAACACCATATATTTT. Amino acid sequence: CASSPQGQVGNTIYF. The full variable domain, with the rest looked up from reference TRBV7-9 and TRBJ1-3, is DTGVSQNPRHKITKRGQNVTFRCDPISEHNRLYWYRQTLGQGPEFLTYFQNEAQLEKSRLLSDRFSAERPKGSFSTLEIQRTEQGDSAMYLCASSPQGQVGNTIYFGEGSWLTVV.

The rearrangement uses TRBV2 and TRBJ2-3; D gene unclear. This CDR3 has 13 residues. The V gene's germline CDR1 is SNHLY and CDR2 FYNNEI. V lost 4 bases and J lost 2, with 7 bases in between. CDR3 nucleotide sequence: TGTGCCAGCAGTGTAAGAGACACAGATACGCAGTATTTT. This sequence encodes CASSVRDTDTQYF.

The CDR3 DNA sequence: TGTGCCAGCAGCTTAGGGTACAGGGGGAACACTGAAGCTTTCTTT. It yields the protein CASSLGYRGNTEAFF. The J gene is TRBJ1-1, the V gene TRBV7-9; 7 positions match TRBD1. J lost 1 base, V lost 1 base, and 3 bases had no gene match. CDR1 is SEHNR and CDR2 is FQNEAQ in the germline V gene (reference sequence). The CDR3 contains 15 residues.

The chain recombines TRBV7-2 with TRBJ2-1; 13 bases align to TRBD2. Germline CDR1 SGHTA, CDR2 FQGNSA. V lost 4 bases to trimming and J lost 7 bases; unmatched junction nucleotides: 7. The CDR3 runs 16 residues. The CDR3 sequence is CASSSQTSGRRNEQFF. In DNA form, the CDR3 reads TGTGCCAGCAGCTCCCAGACTAGCGGGAGGCGTAATGAGCAGTTCTTC.

CDR3 sequence (DNA): TGTGCCTGGGAACCAGGGACAGGGAAAGAGACCCAGTACTTC. The encoded protein is CAWEPGTGKETQYF. The V call is TRBV30, the J call TRBJ2-5, with TRBD1 matching over 9 bases. The CDR3 sequence is 14 residues long. Trimming removed 5 bases from V and 3 bases from J; junction bases left unmatched: 7. CDR1 is GTSNPN and CDR2 is SVGIG in the germline V gene (reference sequence).

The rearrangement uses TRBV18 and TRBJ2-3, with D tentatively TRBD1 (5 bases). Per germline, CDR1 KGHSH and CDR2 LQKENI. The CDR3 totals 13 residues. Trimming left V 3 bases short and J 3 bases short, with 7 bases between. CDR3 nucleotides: TGTGCCAGCTCACCGGACACAACAGATACGCAGTATTTT. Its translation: CASSPDTTDTQYF.

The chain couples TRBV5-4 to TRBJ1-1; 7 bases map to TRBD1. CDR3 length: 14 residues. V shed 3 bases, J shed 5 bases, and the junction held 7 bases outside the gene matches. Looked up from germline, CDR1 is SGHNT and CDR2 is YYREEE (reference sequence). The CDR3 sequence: CASSSGGQGTEAFF. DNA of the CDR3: TGTGCCAGCAGCTCAGGGGGGCAGGGAACTGAAGCTTTCTTT.

For the CDR3, the DNA is TGTGCCATCAGTGACCAGCGGGTAGTTTCGTCCGAGCAGTACTTC. Its translation is CAISDQRVVSSEQYF. J is TRBJ2-7 and V is TRBV10-3, with TRBD2 as a possible D gene (6 bases). The CDR3 length is 15 residues. Looked up from germline, CDR1 is ENHRY and CDR2 is SYGVKD. Trimming pared 3 bases from V and 6 bases from J, leaving 18 bases between.

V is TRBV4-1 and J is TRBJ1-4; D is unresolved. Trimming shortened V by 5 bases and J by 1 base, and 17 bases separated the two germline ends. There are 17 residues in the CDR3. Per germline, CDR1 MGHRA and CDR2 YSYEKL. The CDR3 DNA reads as TGCGCCAGCAGCATTGACACCCGCCTCTTAACTAATGAAAAACTGTTTTTT. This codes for CASSIDTRLLTNEKLFF.

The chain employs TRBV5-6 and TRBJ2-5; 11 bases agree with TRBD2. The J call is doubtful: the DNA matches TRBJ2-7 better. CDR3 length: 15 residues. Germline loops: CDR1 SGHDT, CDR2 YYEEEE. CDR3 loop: CASSGPGLAAYEQYF. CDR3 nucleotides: TGTGCCAGCAGCGGACCGGGACTAGCGGCCTACGAGCAGTACTTC.

The CDR3 spells CASSHGGGYGYTF. DNA for the CDR3: TGTGCCAGCAGCCACGGGGGTGGCTATGGCTACACCTTC. The rearrangement joins TRBV7-3 to TRBJ1-2, with a tentative D call TRBD1 (5 bases). V lost 5 bases and J 4 bases, leaving 11 bases between the germline ends. This CDR3 contains 13 residues. Germline CDR1 reads SGHTA; CDR2 reads FQGTGA.

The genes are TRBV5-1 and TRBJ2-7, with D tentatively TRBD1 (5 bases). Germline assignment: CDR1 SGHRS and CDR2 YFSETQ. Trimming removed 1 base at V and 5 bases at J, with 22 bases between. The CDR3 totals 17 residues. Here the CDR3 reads CASSLKAYYLGANEQYF. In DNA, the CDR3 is TGCGCCAGCAGCTTGAAGGCGTATTACCTAGGGGCCAACGAGCAGTACTTC.

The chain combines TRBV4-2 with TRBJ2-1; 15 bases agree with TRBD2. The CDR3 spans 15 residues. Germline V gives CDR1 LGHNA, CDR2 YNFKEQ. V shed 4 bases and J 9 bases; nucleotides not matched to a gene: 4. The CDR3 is CASSPGLAGGLEQFF. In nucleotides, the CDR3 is TGTGCCAGCAGCCCCGGACTAGCGGGAGGGCTTGAGCAGTTCTTC.

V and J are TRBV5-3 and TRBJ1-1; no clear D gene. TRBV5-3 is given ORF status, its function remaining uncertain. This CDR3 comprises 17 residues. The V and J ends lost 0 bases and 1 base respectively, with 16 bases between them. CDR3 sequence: CARSLDAVPRWNTEAFF. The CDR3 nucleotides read TGTGCCAGAAGCTTGGACGCCGTCCCGCGGTGGAACACTGAAGCTTTCTTT.

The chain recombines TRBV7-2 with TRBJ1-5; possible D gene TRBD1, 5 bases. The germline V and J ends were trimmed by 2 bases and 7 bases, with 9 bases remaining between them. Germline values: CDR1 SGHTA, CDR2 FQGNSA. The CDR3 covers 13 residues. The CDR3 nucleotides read TGTGCCAGCAGCTTATCCGGGGGACAGCCCCAGCATTTT. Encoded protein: CASSLSGGQPQHF.

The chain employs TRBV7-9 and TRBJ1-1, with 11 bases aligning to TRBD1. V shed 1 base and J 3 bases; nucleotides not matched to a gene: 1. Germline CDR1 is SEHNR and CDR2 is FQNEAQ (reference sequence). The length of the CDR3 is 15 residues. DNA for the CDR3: TGTGCCAGCAGCTTAGGGACAGGGGGCTACACTGAAGCTTTCTTT. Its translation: CASSLGTGGYTEAFF.

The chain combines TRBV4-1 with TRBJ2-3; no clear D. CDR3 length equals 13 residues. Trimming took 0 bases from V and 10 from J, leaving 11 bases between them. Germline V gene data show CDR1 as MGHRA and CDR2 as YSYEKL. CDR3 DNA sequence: TGCGCCAGCAGCCAAGATCAGGAATTCCCGCAGTATTTT. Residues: CASSQDQEFPQYF.

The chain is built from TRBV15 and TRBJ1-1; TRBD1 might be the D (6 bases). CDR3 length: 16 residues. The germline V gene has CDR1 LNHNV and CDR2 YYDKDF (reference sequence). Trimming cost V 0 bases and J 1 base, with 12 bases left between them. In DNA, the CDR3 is TGTGCCACCAGCAGAGATTCTTGGACAGAGAACACTGAAGCTTTCTTT. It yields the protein CATSRDSWTENTEAFF.

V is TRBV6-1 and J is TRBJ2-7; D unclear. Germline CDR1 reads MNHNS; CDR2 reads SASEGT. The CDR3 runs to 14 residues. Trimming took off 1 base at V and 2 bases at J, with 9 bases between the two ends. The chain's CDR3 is CASSEVRLAYEQYF. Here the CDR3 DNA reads TGTGCCAGCAGTGAAGTGAGATTGGCCTACGAGCAGTACTTC.

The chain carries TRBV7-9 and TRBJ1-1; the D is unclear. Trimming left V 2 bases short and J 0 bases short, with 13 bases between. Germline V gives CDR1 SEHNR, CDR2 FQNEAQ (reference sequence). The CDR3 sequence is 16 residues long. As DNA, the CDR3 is TGTGCCAGCAGCTTACGGGGAAGCGCGCTGAACACTGAAGCTTTCTTT. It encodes CASSLRGSALNTEAFF.

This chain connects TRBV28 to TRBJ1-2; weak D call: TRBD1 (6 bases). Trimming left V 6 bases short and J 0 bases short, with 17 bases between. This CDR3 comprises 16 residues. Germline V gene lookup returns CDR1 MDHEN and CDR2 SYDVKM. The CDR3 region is CASSNTWTASNYGYTF. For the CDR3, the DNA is TGTGCCAGCAGCAATACGTGGACAGCCTCTAACTATGGCTACACCTTC.

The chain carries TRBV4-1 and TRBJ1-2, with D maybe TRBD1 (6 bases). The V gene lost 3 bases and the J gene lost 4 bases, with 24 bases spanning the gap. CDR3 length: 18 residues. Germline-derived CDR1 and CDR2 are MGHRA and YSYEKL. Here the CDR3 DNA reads TGCGCCAGCAGCCAGATAATCCGAGAGGTAACAGGGCGCTATGGCTACACCTTC. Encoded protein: CASSQIIREVTGRYGYTF.